These 17 T cell receptor beta chains came from one sample sequenced in a study of beta chain features in type 1 diabetes. Study-level points and caveats: In all four CD4+ subsets, TCRB CDR3 length was significantly, moderately reduced in type 1 diabetes.

These receptors have no known antigen. Investigators reverse transcribed all isolated RNA, so they sequenced expressed TCRB transcripts. Sequenced by immunoSEQ multiplex PCR; TCRdb stores in-frame clones only, minus some. The sample has over 200,000 clones; approximately 10% are singletons. Sequencing input: naive CD4+ T cells from blood. All receptors derive from a man aged 25-45 years with type 1 diabetes.

This clone was seen a handful of times. V is TRBV28 and J is TRBJ2-5; the D gene is possibly TRBD2 (7 bases). Trimming left V 10 bases short and J 5 bases short, with 20 bases between. The CDR3 consists of 14 residues. Germline CDR1 is MDHEN and CDR2 is SYDVKM. The chain's CDR3 is CAIGGAGVLETQYF. CDR3 sequence (DNA): TGTGCCATTGGGGGGGCAGGGGTGTTGGAGACCCAGTACTTC.

This clone has just a few counts. The chain is built from TRBV11-2 and TRBJ2-5; 8 bases line up with TRBD2. This CDR3 region has 18 residues. V shed 1 base, J shed 8 bases, and the junction held 18 bases outside the gene matches. Germline V gene lookup returns CDR1 SGHAT and CDR2 FQNNGV. DNA for the CDR3: TGTGCCAGCAGCTTAGCTATGAGCGGGGGCCTAACGCGTCGTACCCAGTACTTC. This gives the protein CASSLAMSGGLTRRTQYF.

This rearrangement joins TRBV19 to TRBJ1-1; D unclear. This CDR3 comprises 16 residues. The V and J ends lost 7 bases and 5 bases respectively, with 23 bases between them. Per the germline V gene, CDR1 is LNHDA and CDR2 is SQIVND (reference sequence). CDR3 in DNA: TGTGCCAGTACCGCCCCGGCAAGGCGTGGCGGGACTGAAGCTTTCTTT. Protein product: CASTAPARRGGTEAFF.

The chain has TRBV19 and TRBJ1-2; tentatively, D is TRBD1 (5 bases). Germline values: CDR1 LNHDA, CDR2 SQIVND (reference sequence). The V end was cut by 10 bases, the J end by 8 bases, with 14 bases between. The CDR3 runs to 11 residues. In DNA form, the CDR3 reads TGTGCCATTAAGACAGTTCACGGCTACACCTTC. Translated: CAIKTVHGYTF.

This clone has only a few counts. The chain has TRBV5-4 and TRBJ2-1; TRBD2 matches 9 bases. Germline V gives CDR1 SGHNT, CDR2 YYREEE (reference sequence). There are 13 residues in the CDR3. V trimming: 5 bases; J trimming: 8 bases; junction bases outside the gene matches: 5. CDR3 DNA sequence: TGTGCCAGCAGACGCGGGGGGGCCGATGAGCAGTTCTTC. This sequence encodes CASRRGGADEQFF. The entire variable domain, with the rest obtained from reference TRBV5-4 and TRBJ2-1, is as follows: ETGVTQSPTHLIKTRGQQVTLRCSSQSGHNTVSWYQQALGQGPQFIFQYYREEENGRGNFPPRFSGLQFPNYSSELNVNALELDDSALYLCASRRGGADEQFFGPGTRLTVL.

This clone was picked up a small number of times. CDR3 sequence: CASSVGIDRAYGYTF. CDR3 DNA sequence: TGTGCCAGCAGCGTGGGTATCGACAGGGCCTATGGCTACACCTTC. The chain combines TRBV9 with TRBJ1-2, with 7 bases fitting TRBD1. This CDR3 is built from 15 residues. Germline assignment: CDR1 SGDLS and CDR2 YYNGEE. V gave up 2 bases and J gave up 4 bases; unmatched junction bases: 8. Full variable domain (missing parts from reference TRBV9 and TRBJ1-2): DSGVTQTPKHLITATGQRVTLRCSPRSGDLSVYWYQQSLDQGLQFLIQYYNGEERAKGNILERFSAQQFPDLHSELNLSSLELGDSALYFCASSVGIDRAYGYTFGSGTRLTVV.

V gene TRBV14 combines with J gene TRBJ1-4; possibly TRBD1 for D (5 bases). V was shortened by 1 base and J by 8 bases, with 17 bases between the two germline ends. The CDR3 is made up of 16 amino acids. Per the germline V gene, CDR1 is SGHDN and CDR2 is FVKESK. The CDR3 DNA reads as TGTGCCAGCAGCCAAGGGAAGGGGCGACAAGAAGAAAAACTGTTTTTT. Translated, it gives CASSQGKGRQEEKLFF.

Turning to this clone: One junction end disagrees with the germline gene, perhaps due to a read error. This chain uses TRBV7-7 with TRBJ2-1, with 10 bases fitting TRBD2. Germline CDR1 SSHAT, CDR2 FNYEAQ (reference sequence). The CDR3 loop spans 13 amino acids. For the CDR3, the DNA is TGTGCTAGCAGCTCCGGACTAGCGGAGTTGCAGTTCTTC. Protein: CASSSGLAELQFF.

V and J are TRBV19 and TRBJ1-2; perhaps TRBD1 as D (5 bases). Trimming took 4 bases from V and 6 from J, leaving 9 bases between them. In germline, CDR1 is LNHDA, CDR2 SQIVND (reference sequence). This CDR3 region has 12 residues. The DNA for the CDR3 is TGTGCCAGTAGTACAGGGCGGAATGGCTACACCTTC. Its translation is CASSTGRNGYTF.

The sample holds a few counts of this clone. This chain joins TRBV30 and TRBJ1-2; 7 nucleotides line up with TRBD1. In germline, CDR1 is GTSNPN, CDR2 SVGIG (reference sequence). The CDR3 extends over 14 amino acids. Trimming at V came to 0 bases and at J to 8 bases, leaving 9 bases not matched to a gene. CDR3 coding DNA: TGTGCCTGGAGTGTGAGGGGGCTCTCAAGGGGCTACACCTTC. This codes for CAWSVRGLSRGYTF. Full variable domain (remainder filled in from reference TRBV30 and TRBJ1-2): SQTIHQWPATLVQPVGSPLSLECTVEGTSNPNLYWYRQAAGRGLQLLFYSVGIGQISSEVPQNLSASRPQDRQFILSSKKLLLSDSGFYLCAWSVRGLSRGYTFGSGTRLTVV.

This clone appeared a few times. The chain links TRBV5-1 to TRBJ2-1; D is perhaps TRBD1 (7 bases). The germline gives CDR1 SGHRS, CDR2 YFSETQ. This CDR3 spans 14 amino acids. V was shortened by 4 bases and J by 9 bases, with 17 bases between the two germline ends. The CDR3 coding sequence is TGCGCCAGCAGCAGGAGGGGGCAGGGCGCTGAGCAGTTCTTC. The encoded protein is CASSRRGQGAEQFF.

The chain couples TRBV6-5 to TRBJ1-1; D uncertain. The CDR3 totals 13 residues. Germline V gene sequence: CDR1 MNHEY, CDR2 SVGAGI. V lost 5 bases, J lost 1 base, and 8 bases lay in between. DNA of the CDR3: TGTGCCAGCAGTCACGACACGAACACTGAAGCTTTCTTT. It is translated as CASSHDTNTEAFF.

This clone has more than one count but fewer than ten. V gene TRBV5-1 combines with J gene TRBJ2-2; D remains unclear. Between the trimmed V and J ends, which lost 1 base and 4 bases, there was a span of 8 bases. The CDR3 is made up of 14 amino acids. Germline values: CDR1 SGHRS, CDR2 YFSETQ. Here the CDR3 DNA reads TGCGCCAGCAGCTTGTTCGCGTTCACCGGGGAGCTGTTTTTT. Protein product: CASSLFAFTGELFF.

J is TRBJ1-1 and V is TRBV4-2; D is perhaps TRBD1 (5 bases). CDR3 length equals 17 residues. Deletions cut 4 bases from V and 5 bases from J, with 23 bases between. Germline CDR1 LGHNA, CDR2 YNFKEQ. The CDR3 region is CASSLTGGPMVGTEAFF. CDR3 bases: TGTGCCAGCAGCCTAACAGGTGGGCCTATGGTGGGGACTGAAGCTTTCTTT.

The chain couples TRBV18 to TRBJ2-3, with 7 bases fitting TRBD1. Germline CDR1 is KGHSH and CDR2 is LQKENI. The CDR3 is 15 residues long. Trimming removed 0 bases from V and 4 bases from J; junction bases left unmatched: 4. Here the CDR3 reads CASSPPTGVADTQYF. In nucleotides, the CDR3 is TGTGCCAGCTCACCACCAACAGGGGTAGCAGATACGCAGTATTTT.

As regards this clone: Other DNA sequences in this sample translate to the same CDR3. The chain recombines TRBV18 with TRBJ1-5; the D gene is possibly TRBD1 (6 bases). The CDR3 consists of 13 residues. V lost 3 bases and J lost 4, with 7 bases in between. The germline CDR1 and CDR2 sequences are KGHSH and LQKENI. The CDR3 region is CASSPGQNQPQHF. CDR3 nucleotide sequence: TGTGCCAGCTCACCGGGACAAAATCAGCCCCAGCATTTT.

The sample holds a few counts of this clone. V and J are TRBV2 and TRBJ1-1; D not resolved. The CDR3 has 14 amino acids. Germline V gene data show CDR1 as SNHLY and CDR2 as FYNNEI. Trimming cost V 4 bases and J 0 bases, with 9 bases left between them. In nucleotides, the CDR3 is TGTGCCAGCAGTGTCTCCAGTCTGAACACTGAAGCTTTCTTT. Its protein product is CASSVSSLNTEAFF. The full variable domain, its missing parts supplied by reference TRBV2 and TRBJ1-1, is EPEVTQTPSHQVTQMGQEVILRCVPISNHLYFYWYRQILGQKVEFLVSFYNNEISEKSEIFDDQFSVERPDGSNFTLKIRSTKLEDSAMYFCASSVSSLNTEAFFGQGTRLTVV.